The 5 T cell receptor beta chains below were found in one sample sequenced in a study of T cell clonality in common variable immunodeficiency. Study-level points and caveats: Common variable immunodeficiency TCR beta sequences reportedly had fewer deletions and N-nucleotide insertions.

Method: immunoSEQ multiplex PCR; TCRdb's copy keeps in-frame clones and lacks some. This sample has about 1,600 clones, each found more than once. Their antigens are not known. Sequencing was performed on peripheral blood mononuclear cells. These receptors were taken from a human donor with common variable immunodeficiency.

Notes on this clone: The read comes to an end 3 residues before the CDR3 does, leaving the germline J gene to fill in the end. The J gene is TRBJ1-4, the V gene TRBV19, with D tentatively TRBD1 (6 bases). CDR3 length: 15 amino acids. Germline loops: CDR1 LNHDA, CDR2 SQIVND (reference sequence). Trimming took off 1 base at V and 6 bases at J, with 12 bases between the two ends. CDR3 sequence reads: CASSIGGPRDEKLFF. Incomplete CDR3 DNA: TGTGCCAGTAGTATAGGGGGGCCGCGGGATGAAAAA. Full variable domain (missing parts from reference TRBV19 and TRBJ1-4): DGGITQSPKYLFRKEGQNVTLSCEQNLNHDAMYWYRQDPGQGLRLIYYSQIVNDFQKGDIAEGYSVSREKKESFPLTVTSAQKNPTAFYLCASSIGGPRDEKLFFGSGTQLSVL.

This clone turned up a few times. The CDR3 loop reads CASSDLTGTDYYEQYF. Incomplete CDR3 DNA: TGTGCCAGCAGCGACTTAACCGGGACAGATTATTACGAG. The rearrangement links TRBV7-8 to TRBJ2-7; 7 nucleotides match TRBD1. The read ends 3 residues early relative to the CDR3; the germline J gene fills the gap. The germline V gene encodes CDR1 SGHVS and CDR2 FQNEAQ. The CDR3 is 16 residues long. Trimming removed 5 bases from V and 4 bases from J; junction bases left unmatched: 14.

This clone came up a few times. The read ends 3 residues early relative to the CDR3; the germline J gene fills the gap. The chain couples TRBV7-9 to TRBJ1-5; D may be TRBD1 (5 bases). Trimming left V 1 base short and J 7 bases short, with 14 bases between. In germline, CDR1 is SEHNR, CDR2 FQNEAQ (reference sequence). The CDR3 has 15 residues. The sequenced part of the CDR3 DNA is TGTGCCAGCAGCTTAGTGGGGGGGGGATCACAGCCC. This translates into CASSLVGGGSQP. In full, the CDR3 is CASSLVGGGSQPQHF. The complete variable domain, with remaining parts taken from reference TRBV7-9 and TRBJ1-5, reads DTGVSQNPRHKITKRGQNVTFRCDPISEHNRLYWYRQTLGQGPEFLTYFQNEAQLEKSRLLSDRFSAERPKGSFSTLEIQRTEQGDSAMYLCASSLVGGGSQPQHFGDGTRLSIL.

By share, this clone counts as medium-sized. The sequenced fragment ends 3 residues before the CDR3 boundary, so the rest is inferred from the germline J gene. The chain couples TRBV5-5 to TRBJ1-4; D is unresolved. The germline CDR1 and CDR2 sequences are SGHKS and YYEKEE (reference sequence). Trimming stripped 5 bases from V and 3 bases from J, with 11 bases between. The CDR3 runs to 14 residues. CDR3 sequence reads: CASRDRVSNEKLFF. The part of the CDR3 DNA that was read is TGTGCCAGCAGAGACCGGGTCTCTAATGAAAAA.

This clone is deemed large. Coverage ceases 3 residues before the CDR3 finishes, and the germline J gene fills in the end. The chain joins TRBV19 to TRBJ1-1; 7 positions agree with TRBD1. The CDR3 sequence is 16 residues long. Germline-derived CDR1 and CDR2 are LNHDA and SQIVND (reference sequence). The J segment lost 3 bases and the V segment lost 4 bases, leaving 11 bases of the junction unmatched. The DNA read from the CDR3 is TGTGCCAGTAGTACCGACGGACAGGCCTTGGACACTGAA. Its translation: CASSTDGQALDTE. The CDR3 reads in full as CASSTDGQALDTEAFF.